The rows below give T cell receptor beta chains drawn from one sample of a study of shared clonotypes between healthy human individuals. TCRdb keeps only in-frame clones here, not all; method: immunoSEQ multiplex PCR. The table includes 450,000 to 500,000 clones, 70% to 85% detected once. The source material was PBMCs. The receptor set was obtained from a woman aged 40 to 50 in good health. Some clones in this sample may be carry-over from other donors' samples. Each CDR3 is given with its conserved first and last residue.

TRBV6-5	TRBJ1-2	CASSRTAGSGYTF
TRBV28	TRBJ2-5	CAITKGTDRWMVKETQYF
TRBV19	TRBJ1-5	CASTFDRVGNQPQHF
TRBV28	TRBJ1-2	CASSLSSYGYTF
TRBV5-4	TRBJ2-7	CASSFGDRDYEQYF
TRBV5-1	TRBJ2-5	CASSLALTPQETQYF
TRBV5-6	TRBJ2-2	CASSKDRGLTGELFF
TRBV5-6	TRBJ2-2	CASSLGLLTGELFF
TRBV15	TRBJ2-3	CATSGGTSQTDTQYF
TRBV29-1	TRBJ2-1	CSVDQTSYNEQFF